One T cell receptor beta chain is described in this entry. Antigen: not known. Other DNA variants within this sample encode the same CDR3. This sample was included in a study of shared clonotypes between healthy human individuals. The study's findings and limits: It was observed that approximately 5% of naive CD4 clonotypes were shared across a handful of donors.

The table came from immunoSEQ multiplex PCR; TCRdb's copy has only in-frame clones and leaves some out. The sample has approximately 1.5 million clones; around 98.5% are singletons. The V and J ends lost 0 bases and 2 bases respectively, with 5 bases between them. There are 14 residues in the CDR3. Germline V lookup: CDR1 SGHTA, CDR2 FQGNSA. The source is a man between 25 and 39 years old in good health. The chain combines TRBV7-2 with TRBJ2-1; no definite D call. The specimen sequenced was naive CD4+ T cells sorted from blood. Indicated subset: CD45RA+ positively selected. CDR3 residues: CASSLAGTYNEQFF. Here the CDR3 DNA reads TGTGCCAGCAGCTTAGCGGGTACCTACAATGAGCAGTTCTTC.